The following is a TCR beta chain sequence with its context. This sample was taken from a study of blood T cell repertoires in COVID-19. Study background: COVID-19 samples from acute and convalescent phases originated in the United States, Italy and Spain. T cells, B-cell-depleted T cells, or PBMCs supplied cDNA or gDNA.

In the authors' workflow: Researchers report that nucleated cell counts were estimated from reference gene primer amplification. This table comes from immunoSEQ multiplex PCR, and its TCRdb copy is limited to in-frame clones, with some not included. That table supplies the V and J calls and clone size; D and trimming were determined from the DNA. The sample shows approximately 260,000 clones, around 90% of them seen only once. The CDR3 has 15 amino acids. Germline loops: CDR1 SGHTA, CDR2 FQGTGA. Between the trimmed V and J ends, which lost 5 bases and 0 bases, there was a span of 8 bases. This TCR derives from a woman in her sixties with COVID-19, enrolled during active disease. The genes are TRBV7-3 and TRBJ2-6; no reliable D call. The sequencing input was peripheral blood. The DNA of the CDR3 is TGTGCCAGCAGCGAGGTCCTCTCTGGGGCCAACGTCCTGACTTTC. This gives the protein CASSEVLSGANVLTF.